What follows are 21 T cell receptor beta chains derived from one specimen sequenced in a study of beta chain features in type 1 diabetes. As every portion of the isolated RNA was reverse transcribed, the sequencing read expressed TCRB transcripts. Libraries were prepared by immunoSEQ multiplex PCR; TCRdb keeps only in-frame clonotypes and omits some of them. The sample consists of about 320,000 clones, around 13% of them appearing once. Sequencing was done on a sample of central memory CD4+ T cells from blood. Source of these receptors: a man between 25 and 39 years old in good health.

The V and J genes are TRBV18 and TRBJ1-1, with D uncertain. The CDR3 has 15 residues. The germline V and J ends were trimmed by 3 bases and 5 bases, with 16 bases remaining between them. In germline, CDR1 is KGHSH, CDR2 LQKENI. CDR3 DNA sequence: TGTGCCAGCTCACCTTACCAGGCGGTAACAACTGAAGCTTTCTTT. Its protein is CASSPYQAVTTEAFF.

A few counts support this clone. The chain employs TRBV2 and TRBJ1-2; maybe TRBD1 (5 bases). The CDR3 spans 15 residues. Germline CDR1 reads SNHLY; CDR2 reads FYNNEI. V dropped 6 bases and J dropped 1 base, with 15 bases sitting between them. CDR3 residues: CASSYDRGLNYGYTF. The CDR3 region has the DNA TGTGCCAGCAGCTACGACAGAGGACTTAACTATGGCTACACCTTC.

The V call is TRBV29-1, the J call TRBJ2-2; possibly TRBD1 for D (6 bases). Between the trimmed V and J ends, which lost 4 bases and 6 bases, there was a span of 6 bases. This CDR3 is built from 11 residues. Germline CDR1 and CDR2: SQVTM and ANQGSEA. The CDR3: CSVGGPGELFF. CDR3 sequence (DNA): TGCAGCGTTGGGGGGCCCGGGGAGCTGTTTTTT.

This clone was found a few times. The V call is TRBV5-5, the J call TRBJ1-1; perhaps TRBD1 as D (5 bases). The V end was cut by 0 bases, the J end by 4 bases, with 10 bases between. This CDR3 has 14 residues. The V gene's germline CDR1 is SGHKS and CDR2 YYEKEE (reference sequence). CDR3 sequence reads: CASSLGWGSTEAFF. As DNA, the CDR3 is TGTGCCAGCAGCTTGGGCTGGGGGAGCACTGAAGCTTTCTTT.

This clone was counted only a few times. The J gene is TRBJ2-3, the V gene TRBV20-1; D gene uncertain. Germline V gene sequence: CDR1 DFQATT, CDR2 SNEGSKA (reference sequence). Trimming removed 7 bases from V and 6 bases from J, with 11 bases in between. This CDR3 spans 11 amino acids. Written as DNA, the CDR3 is TGCAGTGTATCTGTTTGGGATACGCAGTATTTT. Its protein is CSVSVWDTQYF.

This chain joins TRBV5-5 and TRBJ2-7; D is uncertain. The V gene lost 4 bases and the J gene lost 8 bases, with 16 bases spanning the gap. Germline-derived CDR1 and CDR2 are SGHKS and YYEKEE (reference sequence). This CDR3 has 13 residues. CDR3 bases: TGTGCCAGCAGCCTGGCGGTCCCCCCCAAGCAGTACTTC. Its protein is CASSLAVPPKQYF.

The rearrangement links TRBV27 to TRBJ1-5, with D unresolved. The V gene lost 3 bases and the J gene lost 4 bases, with 10 bases spanning the gap. This CDR3 is 14 amino acids long. Germline V gene lookup returns CDR1 MNHEY and CDR2 SMNVEV (reference sequence). CDR3 in DNA: TGTGCCAGCAGTTTTCTGGGCGGGAATCAGCCCCAGCATTTT. Translation gives CASSFLGGNQPQHF.

The chain combines TRBV7-2 with TRBJ2-5; no reliable D call. This CDR3 spans 13 amino acids. V shed 2 bases and J shed 5 bases, with 9 bases lying between them. CDR1 is SGHTA, CDR2 FQGNSA, per germline. The CDR3 DNA reads as TGTGCCAGCAGCTTAAGACGTAGGGAGACCCAGTACTTC. It specifies CASSLRRRETQYF.

The sample holds a few counts of this clone. J is TRBJ1-2 and V is TRBV6-6; no definite D call. Germline V gene sequence: CDR1 MNHNY, CDR2 SVGAGI (reference sequence). The CDR3 covers 14 residues. V was cut by 2 bases and J by 8 bases, with 15 bases left in between. In DNA, the CDR3 is TGTGCCAGCAGTTACGAAACAGCGGAAAGCGGCTACACCTTC. Translating gives CASSYETAESGYTF.

This clone was seen more than once but under ten times. The junction and the germline gene differ at one end; a read error may be behind it. The chain has TRBV7-9 and TRBJ1-3; unclear D gene. The CDR3 is 10 amino acids. Germline loops: CDR1 SEHNR, CDR2 FQNEAQ (reference sequence). CDR3 loop: CASSADGGDF. In nucleotides, the CDR3 is TGTGCCAGCAGCGCGGACGGTGGGGATTTT.

This clone was recorded once. The chain links TRBV18 to TRBJ2-3, with 11 positions matching TRBD2. The CDR3 length is 16 residues. The germline gives CDR1 KGHSH, CDR2 LQKENI. V was clipped by 5 bases and J by 2 bases; unmatched bases: 6. CDR3 coding DNA: TGTGCCAGCTCATCACGACTAGCGGGGCTCACAGATACGCAGTATTTT. Translation gives CASSSRLAGLTDTQYF.

This clone appeared a few times. This rearrangement joins TRBV28 to TRBJ2-7; possibly TRBD2 for D (5 bases). The V and J ends lost 2 bases and 3 bases respectively, with 11 bases between them. CDR3 length: 14 amino acids. CDR1 and CDR2 (germline): MDHEN, SYDVKM. The CDR3 sequence is CASSLMGAHYEQYV. CDR3 nucleotides: TGTGCCAGCAGTTTAATGGGAGCGCACTACGAGCAGTACGTC.

Regarding this clone: A far larger clone is a single base away, which makes a read error likely. Other DNA variants within this sample encode the same CDR3. CDR3 coding DNA: TGTGCCAGCAGCTTAGGACAGGGCACAGATACGCAGTATTTT. Translation: CASSLGQGTDTQYF. The J gene is TRBJ2-3, the V gene TRBV7-9, with D maybe TRBD1 (6 bases). Germline lookup yields CDR1 SEHNR and CDR2 FQNEAQ (reference sequence). The CDR3 extends over 14 amino acids. V dropped 1 base and J dropped 1 base, with 6 bases sitting between them.

There are a few counts of this clone. The rearrangement links TRBV2 to TRBJ1-1, with 7 bases matching TRBD1. The CDR3 has 13 amino acids. Germline V gene sequence: CDR1 SNHLY, CDR2 FYNNEI. J gave up 2 bases and V 4 bases, and 1 base lay outside the gene matches. The CDR3 coding sequence is TGTGCCAGCAGTGGACAGGGTAACACTGAAGCTTTCTTT. This sequence encodes CASSGQGNTEAFF.

This clone was seen many times. One junction end disagrees with the germline gene, perhaps due to a read error. Additional DNA sequences in this sample encode the identical CDR3. V and J are TRBV7-9 and TRBJ1-5; tentative D call: TRBD1 (6 bases). Germline CDR1 SEHNR, CDR2 FQNEAQ (reference sequence). The CDR3 loop spans 15 amino acids. CDR3: CASSLGQGNDQPQHF. DNA of the CDR3: TGCGCCAGCAGCCTTGGGCAGGGGAACGATCAGCCCCAGCATTTT.

The CDR3 coding sequence is TGCAGCGTTGAAGATCTTGGAGGGGATGAGCAGTTCTTC. Protein sequence: CSVEDLGGDEQFF. The V and J genes are TRBV29-1 and TRBJ2-1, with D maybe TRBD2 (6 bases). The CDR3 totals 13 residues. Trimming cost V 0 bases and J 8 bases, with 11 bases left between them. Germline V CDR1 and CDR2: SQVTM, ANQGSEA.

The CDR3: CASSEMGGWEQFF. CDR3 sequence (DNA): TGTGCCAGCAGTGAAATGGGGGGCTGGGAGCAGTTCTTC. The chain combines TRBV6-1 with TRBJ2-1; D may correspond to TRBD1 or TRBD2 (6 bases each). Germline-derived CDR1 and CDR2 are MNHNS and SASEGT. This CDR3 region has 13 residues. The V and J ends lost 2 bases and 10 bases respectively, with 12 bases between them.

The V call is TRBV19, the J call TRBJ1-5; no reliable D call. The CDR3 length is 16 residues. The V gene lost 3 bases and the J gene lost 2 bases, with 14 bases spanning the gap. Germline V CDR1 and CDR2: LNHDA, SQIVND (reference sequence). CDR3 nucleotides: TGTGCCAGTAGTATCGGGGTTTCGGAGCGCAATCAGCCCCAGCATTTT. This translates into CASSIGVSERNQPQHF.

The CDR3 sequence: CASSLWGAETQYF. The CDR3 DNA reads TGCGCCAGCAGCTTGTGGGGGGCCGAGACCCAGTACTTC. The chain couples TRBV5-1 to TRBJ2-5; D possibly matches TRBD1 or TRBD2 (6 bases each). Trimming removed 1 base from V and 5 bases from J, with 9 bases in between. The CDR3 is made up of 13 amino acids. CDR1 and CDR2 (germline): SGHRS, YFSETQ. Together with reference TRBV5-1 and TRBJ2-5, the CDR3 gives the full variable domain: KAGVTQTPRYLIKTRGQQVTLSCSPISGHRSVSWYQQTPGQGLQFLFEYFSETQRNKGNFPGRFSGRQFSNSRSEMNVSTLELGDSALYLCASSLWGAETQYFGPGTRLLVL.

The chain is built from TRBV4-3 and TRBJ2-5; 8 nucleotides line up with TRBD1. Trimming took 3 bases from V and 3 from J; bases not matched to a gene: 6. This CDR3 spans 15 amino acids. Germline V CDR1 and CDR2: LGHNA, YSLEER. The CDR3 is CASSQYGQGKETQYF. In nucleotides, the CDR3 is TGCGCCAGCAGCCAGTACGGACAGGGAAAAGAGACCCAGTACTTC.

This chain connects TRBV9 to TRBJ1-6, with D possibly matching TRBD1 (6 bases). The CDR3 spans 13 residues. Germline V lookup: CDR1 SGDLS, CDR2 YYNGEE. Trimming cost V 3 bases and J 12 bases, with 13 bases left between them. As DNA, the CDR3 is TGTGCCAGCAGCGGTGGGACATTTGGACCCCTCCACTTT. It encodes CASSGGTFGPLHF. Variable domain in full (rest from reference TRBV9 and TRBJ1-6): DSGVTQTPKHLITATGQRVTLRCSPRSGDLSVYWYQQSLDQGLQFLIQYYNGEERAKGNILERFSAQQFPDLHSELNLSSLELGDSALYFCASSGGTFGPLHFGNGTRLTVT.